These T cell receptor beta chains were read from a single sample in a study of cytomegalovirus exposure and HLA in healthy donors. Libraries were prepared by immunoSEQ multiplex PCR; TCRdb keeps only in-frame clonotypes and omits some of them. Counted here are under 150,000 clones, 84% occurring once; the ten biggest clones make up under 3.5%. The sequenced sample was PBMCs. The receptors here all came from a man over 45 in good health and CMV-seronegative. Both conserved end residues are part of each CDR3. D genes are given only for firm matches. Clone size is shown for a subset of rows, as once, few, many or a class of expanded clone.

j_call v_call d_call clone_size cdr3_aa cdr3_nt
TRBJ2-1 TRBV6-5 NA NA CASSYGDTSYNEQFF TGTGCCAGCAGTTACGGGGACACCTCCTACAATGAGCAGTTCTTC
TRBJ2-3 TRBV10-3 NA NA CAISAFRGRTDTQYF TGTGCCATCAGTGCTTTTCGGGGGAGAACAGATACGCAGTATTTT
TRBJ1-5 TRBV6-1 TRBD1 few CASRDRAPSNQPQHF TGTGCCAGCCGGGACAGAGCACCTAGCAATCAGCCCCAGCATTTT
TRBJ1-5 TRBV14 NA NA CASRLPGCPQHF TGTGCCAGCAGACTCCCCGGGTGCCCCCAGCATTTT
TRBJ2-1 TRBV9 NA NA CASSVGGGSRPLEQFF TGTGCCAGCAGCGTAGGAGGAGGATCCCGCCCCCTTGAGCAGTTCTTC
TRBJ2-1 TRBV9 TRBD1 NA CASSPPGTGVIYNEQFF TGTGCCAGCAGCCCCCCCGGGACAGGAGTAATCTACAATGAGCAGTTCTTC
TRBJ1-5 TRBV6-5 NA NA CASNPGGNSNQPQHF TGTGCCAGCAATCCCGGGGGGAATAGCAATCAGCCCCAGCATTTT
TRBJ2-7 TRBV29-1 NA few CSVGSFEGDEQYF TGCAGCGTTGGTAGTTTTGAGGGGGACGAGCAGTACTTC
TRBJ1-4 TRBV5-1 TRBD1 once CASSDRGTGPEKLFF TGCGCCAGCAGCGACCGGGGGACAGGGCCTGAAAAACTGTTTTTT
TRBJ2-3 TRBV11-2 NA few CASSDPRGTAQYF TGTGCCAGCAGCGATCCGAGGGGGACCGCGCAGTATTTT
TRBJ2-3 TRBV6-5 NA NA CASSYRGSTDTQYF TGTGCCAGCAGTTATCGAGGGTCGACAGATACGCAGTATTTT
TRBJ1-4 TRBV30 NA NA CARSHGRSATNEKLFF TGTGCCCGGTCCCACGGGAGGTCGGCAACTAATGAAAAACTGTTTTTT
TRBJ2-7 TRBV2 NA NA CASSSQGFPSYEQYF TGTGCCAGCAGTTCCCAGGGGTTTCCGTCCTACGAGCAGTACTTC
TRBJ2-7 TRBV5-1 TRBD1 NA CASSSTGTGTYEQYF TGCGCCAGCAGCTCTACCGGGACAGGCACCTACGAGCAGTACTTC
TRBJ1-1 TRBV4-1 TRBD1 NA CASSPPGGRGPTEAFF TGCGCCAGCAGCCCCCCCGGTGGCAGGGGGCCTACTGAAGCTTTCTTT
TRBJ1-1 TRBV18 NA NA CASSSEVAGLSFF TGTGCCAGCTCAAGTGAAGTAGCAGGGTTGTCTTTCTTT
TRBJ1-1 TRBV29-1 NA NA CSAKEVTEAFF TGCAGCGCCAAAGAGGTCACTGAAGCTTTCTTT
TRBJ1-4 TRBV19 TRBD1 NA CASRTGPNEKLFF TGTGCCAGTCGGACAGGGCCTAATGAAAAACTGTTTTTT
TRBJ2-7 TRBV11-2 NA NA CASSSVDSRNEQYF TGTGCCAGCAGCTCCGTGGACAGTCGGAACGAGCAGTACTTC
TRBJ1-5 TRBV7-9 NA NA CASSFGQYNQPQHF TGTGCCAGCAGCTTCGGACAGTACAATCAGCCCCAGCATTTT
TRBJ2-7 TRBV19 NA once CASSIDRLRPPYEQYF TGTGCCAGTAGTATAGATCGGCTGCGGCCCCCCTACGAGCAGTACTTC
TRBJ2-5 TRBV30 NA NA CAWSPLGGHLQETQYF TGTGCCTGGAGCCCGTTAGGGGGACACCTCCAAGAGACCCAGTACTTC
TRBJ1-2 TRBV7-9 NA NA CASSRGRVYGYTF TGTGCCAGCAGCAGAGGCAGGGTTTATGGCTACACCTTC
TRBJ1-5 TRBV15 NA NA CATSSRGRGQPQHF TGTGCCACCAGCAGCAGGGGAAGAGGGCAGCCCCAGCATTTT
TRBJ2-3 TRBV11-2 TRBD2 NA CASSLVGRLAGADTQYF TGTGCCAGCAGCTTAGTAGGCCGGCTAGCGGGGGCAGATACGCAGTATTTT